This TCR beta chain came from a study of cytomegalovirus exposure and HLA in healthy donors. The CDR3 runs to 13 residues. Germline-derived CDR1 and CDR2 are ENHRY and SYGVKD. V shed 8 bases and J 5 bases; nucleotides not matched to a gene: 6. PCR amplification relied on 60 Vbeta primers (plus 13 Jbeta primers). This table comes from immunoSEQ multiplex PCR, and its TCRdb copy is limited to in-frame clones, with some not included. The data show about 150,000 clones, 82% seen once. The chain combines TRBV10-3 with TRBJ2-3; 8 nucleotides line up with TRBD2. The TCR originated in a woman in her 50s in good health and CMV-seropositive. Sequencing was performed on PBMCs. CDR3 DNA: TGTGCCATCGGCGGGGGGTCGTTAGATACGCAGTATTTT. This gives the protein CAIGGGSLDTQYF.